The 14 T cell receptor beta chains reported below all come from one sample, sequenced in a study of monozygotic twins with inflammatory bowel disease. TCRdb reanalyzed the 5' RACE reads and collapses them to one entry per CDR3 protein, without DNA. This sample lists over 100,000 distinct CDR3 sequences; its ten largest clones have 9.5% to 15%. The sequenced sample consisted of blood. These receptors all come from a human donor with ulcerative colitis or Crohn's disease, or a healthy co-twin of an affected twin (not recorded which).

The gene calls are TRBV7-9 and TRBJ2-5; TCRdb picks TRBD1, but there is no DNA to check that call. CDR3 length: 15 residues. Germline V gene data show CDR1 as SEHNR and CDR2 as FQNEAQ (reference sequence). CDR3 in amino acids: CASSLRTGNGETQYF.

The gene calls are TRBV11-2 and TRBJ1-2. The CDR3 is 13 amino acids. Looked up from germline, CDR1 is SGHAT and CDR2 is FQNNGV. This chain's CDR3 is CASSFGEGGGYTF.

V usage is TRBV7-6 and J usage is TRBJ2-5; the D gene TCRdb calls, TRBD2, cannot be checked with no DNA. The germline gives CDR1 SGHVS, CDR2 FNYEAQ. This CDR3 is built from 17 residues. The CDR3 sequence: CASIPPSRQGVQETQYF.

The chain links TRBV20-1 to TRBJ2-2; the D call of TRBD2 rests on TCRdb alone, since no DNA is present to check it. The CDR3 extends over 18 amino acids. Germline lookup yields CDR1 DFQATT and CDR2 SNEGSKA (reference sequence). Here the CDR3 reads CSASGTSGGGANTGELFF.

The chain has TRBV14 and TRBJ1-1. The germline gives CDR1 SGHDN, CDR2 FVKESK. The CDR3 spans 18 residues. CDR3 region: CASSQDRVWTYGHTEAFF.

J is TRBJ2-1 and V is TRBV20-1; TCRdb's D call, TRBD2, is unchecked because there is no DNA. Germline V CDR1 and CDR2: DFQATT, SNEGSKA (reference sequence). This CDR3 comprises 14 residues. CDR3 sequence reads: CSARDLEGHNEQFF.

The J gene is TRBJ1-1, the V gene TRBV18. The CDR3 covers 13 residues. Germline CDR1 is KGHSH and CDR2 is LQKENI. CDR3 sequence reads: CASSPPSKGNAFF.

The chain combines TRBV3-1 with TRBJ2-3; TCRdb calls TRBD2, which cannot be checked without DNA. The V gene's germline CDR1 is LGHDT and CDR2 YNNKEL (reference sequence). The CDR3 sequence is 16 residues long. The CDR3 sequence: CASSQGTSGGTDTQYF.

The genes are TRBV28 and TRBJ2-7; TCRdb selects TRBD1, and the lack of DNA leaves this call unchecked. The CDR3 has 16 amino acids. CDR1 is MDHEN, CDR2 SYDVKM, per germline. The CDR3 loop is CASRGTGALRAYEQYF.

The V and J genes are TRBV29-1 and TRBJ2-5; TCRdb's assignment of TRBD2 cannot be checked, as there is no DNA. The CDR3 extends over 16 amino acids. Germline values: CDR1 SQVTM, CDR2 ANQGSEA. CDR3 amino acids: CSVEITSGSRGETQYF.

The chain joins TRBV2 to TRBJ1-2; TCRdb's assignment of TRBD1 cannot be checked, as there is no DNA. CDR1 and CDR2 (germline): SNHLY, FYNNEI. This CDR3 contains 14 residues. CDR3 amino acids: CASSVNRQAYGYTF.

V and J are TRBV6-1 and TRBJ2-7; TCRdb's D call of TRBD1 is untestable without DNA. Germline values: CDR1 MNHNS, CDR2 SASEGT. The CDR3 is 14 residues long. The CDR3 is CASSENRGGDEQYF.

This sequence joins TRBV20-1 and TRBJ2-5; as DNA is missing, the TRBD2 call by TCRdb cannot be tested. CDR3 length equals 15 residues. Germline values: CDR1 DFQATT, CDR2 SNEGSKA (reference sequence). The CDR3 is CSAVPSYGREETQYF.

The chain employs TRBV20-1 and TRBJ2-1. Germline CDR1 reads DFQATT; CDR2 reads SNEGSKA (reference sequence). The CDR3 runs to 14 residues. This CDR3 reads CSARVGSSYNEQFF.